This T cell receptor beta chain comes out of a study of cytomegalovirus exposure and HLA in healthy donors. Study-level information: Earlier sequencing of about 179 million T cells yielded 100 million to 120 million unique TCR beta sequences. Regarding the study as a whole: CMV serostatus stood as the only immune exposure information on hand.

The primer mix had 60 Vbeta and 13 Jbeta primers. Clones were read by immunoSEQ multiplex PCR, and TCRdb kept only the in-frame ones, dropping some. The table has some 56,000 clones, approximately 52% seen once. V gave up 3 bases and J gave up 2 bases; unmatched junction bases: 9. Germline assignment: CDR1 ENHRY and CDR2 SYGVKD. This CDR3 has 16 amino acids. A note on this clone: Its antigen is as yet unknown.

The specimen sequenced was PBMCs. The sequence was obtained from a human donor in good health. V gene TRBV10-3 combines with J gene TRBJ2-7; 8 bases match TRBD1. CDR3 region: CAISENTGTGAYEQYF. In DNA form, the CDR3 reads TGTGCCATCAGTGAAAATACCGGGACAGGAGCCTACGAGCAGTACTTC.